The TCR beta chain under discussion was sequenced for a study of shared clonotypes between healthy human individuals. Clones were read by immunoSEQ multiplex PCR, and TCRdb kept only the in-frame ones, dropping some. In the table there are more than 550,000 clones, approximately 72% of which are singletons. The CDR3 is 12 amino acids. From germline, CDR1 is MGHRA and CDR2 YSYEKL. Trimming shortened V by 0 bases and J by 4 bases, and 2 bases separated the two germline ends. The V call is TRBV4-1, the J call TRBJ2-3; D is unclear. Sequencing input: memory CD4+ T cells sorted from blood. As for subset: CD45RA-negative fraction. This TCR came from a woman aged 25 to 39 in good health. This chain's CDR3 is CASSQEADTQYF. The CDR3 nucleotides are TGCGCCAGCAGCCAAGAGGCAGATACGCAGTATTTT.